These 21 T cell receptor beta chains came from one sample sequenced in a study of cytomegalovirus exposure and HLA in healthy donors. PCR primers comprised 60 Vbeta and 13 Jbeta primers. Method: immunoSEQ multiplex PCR; TCRdb's copy keeps in-frame clones and lacks some. The repertoire holds approximately 240,000 clones, with about 80% as singletons. Material: PBMCs. The receptors shown here come from a woman aged 40 to 49 in good health and CMV-seronegative.

This chain links TRBV7-3 with TRBJ2-3; TRBD2 agrees at 12 bases. Germline loops: CDR1 SGHTA, CDR2 FQGTGA. This CDR3 region has 17 residues. V lost 3 bases and J lost 0; bases outside the gene matches: 4. The CDR3: CASSFLAGGLSTDTQYF. The CDR3 coding sequence is TGTGCCAGCAGCTTCCTAGCGGGGGGGCTCAGCACAGATACGCAGTATTTT.

V and J are TRBV9 and TRBJ2-2; 12 nucleotides line up with TRBD2. The ends lost 3 bases at V and 5 bases at J; junction bases unmatched: 5. CDR1 and CDR2 (germline): SGDLS, YYNGEE. The CDR3 extends over 16 amino acids. The CDR3 is CASSATGLAGTGELFF. The CDR3 DNA sequence: TGTGCCAGCAGCGCCACTGGACTAGCGGGGACCGGGGAGCTGTTTTTT.

The rearrangement links TRBV20-1 to TRBJ1-1; D call uncertain. Germline V gene lookup returns CDR1 DFQATT and CDR2 SNEGSKA (reference sequence). CDR3 length equals 11 residues. Trimming took off 0 bases at V and 7 bases at J, with 6 bases between the two ends. CDR3 sequence (DNA): TGCAGTGCTAGAGACGGGTTTGAAGCTTTCTTT. Translating it yields CSARDGFEAFF.

This clone was counted only a few times. The chain carries TRBV29-1 and TRBJ2-7, with D tentatively TRBD1 (5 bases). CDR3 length equals 11 residues. The V gene lost 6 bases and the J gene lost 3 bases, with 9 bases spanning the gap. Germline CDR1 reads SQVTM; CDR2 reads ANQGSEA. This chain's CDR3 is CSVTEIYEQYF. In DNA, the CDR3 is TGCAGCGTGACAGAAATCTACGAGCAGTACTTC.

The chain joins TRBV5-1 to TRBJ1-2, with 7 positions matching TRBD1. The CDR3 has 15 amino acids. Germline CDR1 reads SGHRS; CDR2 reads YFSETQ. V was clipped by 0 bases and J by 1 base; unmatched bases: 3. The CDR3 loop reads CASSLGDRDNYGYTF. CDR3 nucleotides: TGCGCCAGCAGCTTGGGGGACAGAGATAACTATGGCTACACCTTC.

The rearrangement joins TRBV6-5 to TRBJ2-3, with 8 bases fitting TRBD1. This CDR3 region has 15 residues. Trimming took 0 bases from V and 4 from J; bases not matched to a gene: 3. Per germline, CDR1 MNHEY and CDR2 SVGAGI. CDR3: CASSYSPTGADTQYF. The CDR3 bases are TGTGCCAGCAGTTACTCTCCGACAGGGGCAGATACGCAGTATTTT.

The genes are TRBV7-2 and TRBJ2-1; D not resolved. This CDR3 has 15 amino acids. Germline V gene sequence: CDR1 SGHTA, CDR2 FQGNSA. Trimming took 2 bases from V and 0 from J, leaving 8 bases between them. CDR3 in amino acids: CASSLLLSSYNEQFF. CDR3 DNA sequence: TGTGCCAGCAGCTTACTTCTTAGCTCCTACAATGAGCAGTTCTTC.

This clone has more than one count but fewer than ten. The chain employs TRBV4-3 and TRBJ2-1, with D possibly matching TRBD1 (5 bases). The germline V gene has CDR1 LGHNA and CDR2 YSLEER. Trimming removed 2 bases from V and 12 bases from J, with 14 bases in between. The CDR3 totals 13 residues. In DNA, the CDR3 is TGCGCCAGCAGCCAAATCGTCCTAACAGGGCAGTTCTTC. It translates to CASSQIVLTGQFF.

The chain employs TRBV2 and TRBJ2-1, with D possibly TRBD1 on 6 matching bases. CDR3 length: 14 residues. Germline CDR1 SNHLY, CDR2 FYNNEI. Trimming removed 8 bases from V and 4 bases from J, with 15 bases in between. CDR3 residues: CASQSRDTYNEQFF. DNA for the CDR3: TGTGCCAGCCAGAGCCGGGACACTTACAATGAGCAGTTCTTC.

The V call is TRBV7-8, the J call TRBJ2-1; 7 bases fit TRBD1. After removal of 1 base from V and 9 bases from J, the junction contained 9 bases not matched to a gene. Germline values: CDR1 SGHVS, CDR2 FQNEAQ. This CDR3 comprises 15 residues. The CDR3 sequence is CASSLEGARHVEQFF. CDR3 coding DNA: TGTGCCAGCAGCTTAGAGGGGGCTCGCCATGTTGAGCAGTTCTTC.

The CDR3 loop is CAWSVGGLISNQPQHF. For the CDR3, the DNA is TGTGCCTGGAGTGTTGGAGGGTTAATTAGCAATCAGCCCCAGCATTTT. The chain joins TRBV30 to TRBJ1-5; D is unclear. In germline, CDR1 is GTSNPN, CDR2 SVGIG (reference sequence). CDR3 size: 16 residues. The germline V and J ends were trimmed by 0 bases and 0 bases, with 12 bases remaining between them. Combining the CDR3 with reference TRBV30 and TRBJ1-5 gives the whole variable domain SQTIHQWPATLVQPVGSPLSLECTVEGTSNPNLYWYRQAAGRGLQLLFYSVGIGQISSEVPQNLSASRPQDRQFILSSKKLLLSDSGFYLCAWSVGGLISNQPQHFGDGTRLSIL.

This clone was seen repeatedly, ten times or more. The rearrangement joins TRBV19 to TRBJ2-2; TRBD1 matches at 10 bases. The CDR3 sequence is 16 residues long. The ends lost 3 bases at V and 4 bases at J; junction bases unmatched: 5. The germline CDR1 and CDR2 sequences are LNHDA and SQIVND (reference sequence). The CDR3 nucleotides read TGTGCCAGTAGTATGGGGAGGACAGGGGGCACCGGGGAGCTGTTTTTT. Its protein is CASSMGRTGGTGELFF.

With respect to this clone: Different DNA sequences within this sample yield the same CDR3. The rearrangement links TRBV6-1 to TRBJ1-1; 7 bases align to TRBD1. Germline lookup yields CDR1 MNHNS and CDR2 SASEGT. This CDR3 has 15 residues. V dropped 2 bases and J dropped 0; count of bases not matched to a gene: 3. The CDR3 here is CASSERTGVNTEAFF. The CDR3 DNA sequence: TGTGCCAGCAGTGAACGAACAGGGGTGAACACTGAAGCTTTCTTT.

There are a few counts of this clone. The V and J genes are TRBV7-3 and TRBJ2-1; D is uncertain. Trimming cost V 3 bases and J 5 bases, with 11 bases left between them. Per germline, CDR1 SGHTA and CDR2 FQGTGA. The CDR3 spans 14 residues. For the CDR3, the DNA is TGTGCCAGCAGCTTTAATGGCCCCCACAATGAGCAGTTCTTC. It yields the protein CASSFNGPHNEQFF.

This clone was found a few times. V usage is TRBV7-9 and J usage is TRBJ1-2; 7 bases map to TRBD1. V was clipped by 5 bases and J by 4 bases; unmatched bases: 16. The CDR3 totals 17 residues. Germline V gene sequence: CDR1 SEHNR, CDR2 FQNEAQ (reference sequence). CDR3 region: CASSPMGTVVSPYGYTF. CDR3 DNA: TGTGCCAGCAGCCCCATGGGGACAGTTGTTTCTCCCTATGGCTACACCTTC.

The chain joins TRBV7-9 to TRBJ1-2, with 11 bases lining up with TRBD1. Germline V gives CDR1 SEHNR, CDR2 FQNEAQ (reference sequence). V lost 5 bases, J lost 7 bases, and 6 bases stayed unmatched. The CDR3 has 14 residues. The CDR3 coding sequence is TGTGCCAGCAGCCCAGGACAGGGGGCTAGTGGCTACACCTTC. Protein product: CASSPGQGASGYTF.

This clone has a single count. The chain joins TRBV28 to TRBJ1-2, with TRBD1 matching over 12 bases. The CDR3 consists of 14 residues. The V segment lost 5 bases and the J segment 8 bases; nucleotides outside the gene matches: 6. The germline gives CDR1 MDHEN, CDR2 SYDVKM. CDR3 residues: CASSGGQGAGGYTF. The CDR3 nucleotides read TGTGCCAGCAGTGGGGGACAGGGGGCAGGAGGCTACACCTTC.

This clone was seen a handful of times. In the same sample, other DNA sequences code for this CDR3. The chain employs TRBV6-6 and TRBJ1-1; D might be TRBD1 (6 bases). V was trimmed by 0 bases and J by 2 bases, leaving 7 bases between them. The CDR3 length is 14 residues. CDR1 MNHNY and CDR2 SVGAGI come from the germline V gene (reference sequence). The CDR3 DNA reads TGTGCCAGCAGTTACTCAGGGGGTAACACTGAAGCTTTCTTT. Translating it yields CASSYSGGNTEAFF.

A remark on this clone: One end of the junction fails to match germline, which may point to a read error. The J gene is TRBJ2-7, the V gene TRBV7-9, with 9 bases aligning to TRBD2. This CDR3 spans 15 amino acids. The germline V gene encodes CDR1 SEHNR and CDR2 FQNEAQ (reference sequence). The CDR3 coding sequence is TGTTCCAGCAGCTTAAGTTCTAGCGGGGCGGGGGAGCAGTACTTC. Its translation is CSSSLSSSGAGEQYF.

The chain has TRBV30 and TRBJ2-3; 11 bases match TRBD2. V dropped 2 bases and J dropped 8; count of bases not matched to a gene: 9. Germline-derived CDR1 and CDR2 are GTSNPN and SVGIG (reference sequence). CDR3 length equals 15 residues. As DNA, the CDR3 is TGTGCCTGGAGTCTGGCTAGCGGGGGGAGAGGTACGCAGTATTTT. Protein sequence: CAWSLASGGRGTQYF.

The chain links TRBV10-3 to TRBJ1-1; no definite D call. Germline-derived CDR1 and CDR2 are ENHRY and SYGVKD. This CDR3 is built from 15 residues. Trimming cost V 3 bases and J 6 bases, with 17 bases left between them. DNA of the CDR3: TGTGCCATCAGTGAAGCCGGCCTGGGAGCCCCTGAAGCTTTCTTT. Translating it yields CAISEAGLGAPEAFF.